These 3 T cell receptor beta chains were all obtained from the same sample, sequenced in a study of blood T cell repertoires in COVID-19. Generated by immunoSEQ multiplex PCR, the TCRdb table keeps only in-frame clones and is missing some. The table has roughly 380,000 clones, about 90% seen once. The sample was PBMCs or T cells enriched from blood (not recorded which). Receptors were obtained from a woman aged 25 to 45 who had recovered from COVID-19.

The gene calls are TRBV4-1 and TRBJ2-2; possible D gene TRBD2, 6 bases. This CDR3 has 15 residues. Trimming shortened V by 4 bases and J by 1 base, and 10 bases separated the two germline ends. Germline values: CDR1 MGHRA, CDR2 YSYEKL. CDR3 nucleotides: TGCGCCAGCAGCCGGGGGGACCTGAACACCGGGGAGCTGTTTTTT. This translates into CASSRGDLNTGELFF.

This chain connects TRBV5-5 to TRBJ1-4; TRBD1 agrees at 7 bases. Trimming at V came to 6 bases and at J to 8 bases, leaving 10 bases not matched to a gene. CDR1 and CDR2 (germline): SGHKS, YYEKEE (reference sequence). CDR3 size: 14 residues. The CDR3 nucleotides are TGTGCCAGCAACAGGGACAGTGGACAGGAAAAACTGTTTTTT. This codes for CASNRDSGQEKLFF.

For the CDR3, the DNA is TGTGCCAGCAGCTTAGTATCAGGGGAGAGGACTGGCTACACCTTC. Translated, it gives CASSLVSGERTGYTF. The chain employs TRBV7-2 and TRBJ1-2, with D tentatively TRBD1 (6 bases). Germline V gene lookup returns CDR1 SGHTA and CDR2 FQGNSA. V dropped 1 base and J dropped 7 bases, with 16 bases sitting between them. CDR3 length: 15 amino acids.